The 31 T cell receptor beta chains listed next were all sequenced from one sample in a study of OX40 agonist ivuxolimab in advanced cancers. The method was immunoSEQ multiplex PCR; TCRdb's version includes in-frame clones alone and lacks a portion of them. The sample holds tens of thousands of clones; 89% are singletons and the top ten take 0.19%. The source material was CD4+ or CD8+ T cells sorted from blood, sampled in a trial of the OX40 agonist ivuxolimab. The receptors were sampled from an adult with an advanced solid tumor such as melanoma, head and neck, liver or kidney cancer.

The CDR3 nucleotides read TGTGCCAGCAGCGTATACGGACTGAACACTGAAGCTTTCTTT. Its translation is CASSVYGLNTEAFF. V is TRBV9 and J is TRBJ1-1, with unresolved D. The V gene's germline CDR1 is SGDLS and CDR2 YYNGEE. V was trimmed by 1 base and J by 0 bases, leaving 7 bases between them. The CDR3 length is 14 residues.

This chain connects TRBV27 to TRBJ2-1; 8 nucleotides match TRBD1. The CDR3 runs 16 residues. V lost 5 bases and J lost 4; bases outside the gene matches: 10. CDR1 and CDR2 (germline): MNHEY, SMNVEV (reference sequence). Here the CDR3 DNA reads TGTGCCAGCAGTGACCTCCAGGGGGCGCGGTACAATGAGCAGTTCTTC. Translating gives CASSDLQGARYNEQFF.

The V and J genes are TRBV5-6 and TRBJ1-6; D call uncertain. There are 12 residues in the CDR3. Trimming removed 4 bases from V and 13 bases from J, with 12 bases in between. Germline V lookup: CDR1 SGHDT, CDR2 YYEEEE. The DNA for the CDR3 is TGTGCCAGCAGCCCGGGTGTACGGCCCCTCCACTTT. As protein: CASSPGVRPLHF.

CDR3 sequence: CSVGTGYGEQYV. CDR3 nucleotides: TGCAGCGTTGGGACAGGGTACGGCGAGCAGTACGTC. The J gene is TRBJ2-7, the V gene TRBV29-1; 8 positions match TRBD1. Germline-derived CDR1 and CDR2 are SQVTM and ANQGSEA. Trimming cost V 4 bases and J 6 bases; bases outside gene matches: 5. This CDR3 is 12 amino acids long.

The V and J genes are TRBV30 and TRBJ2-3, with TRBD2 identical over 10 bases. Germline trimming cut 4 bases from V and 0 bases from J; bases unmatched to any gene: 13. Germline loops: CDR1 GTSNPN, CDR2 SVGIG (reference sequence). This CDR3 spans 18 amino acids. The chain's CDR3 is CAWTRRSSGRTSTDTQYF. The CDR3 coding sequence is TGTGCCTGGACAAGGAGGTCTAGCGGGAGAACTAGCACAGATACGCAGTATTTT.

Only one count was recorded for this clone. The J gene is TRBJ1-5, the V gene TRBV10-2, with D possibly TRBD1 on 5 matching bases. V lost 0 bases and J lost 4, with 7 bases in between. CDR1 is WSHSY and CDR2 is SAAADI in the germline V gene. The CDR3 spans 14 residues. Written as DNA, the CDR3 is TGCGCCAGCAGTGAGTCGGGGCGAAATCAGCCCCAGCATTTT. Its protein is CASSESGRNQPQHF.

This clone showed up just a few times. The CDR3 protein is CASSQDWADYGYTF. The CDR3 bases are TGTGCCAGCAGCCAAGATTGGGCAGACTATGGCTACACCTTC. This chain connects TRBV4-2 to TRBJ1-2; D gene unclear. This CDR3 spans 14 amino acids. The germline gives CDR1 LGHNA, CDR2 YNFKEQ. Trimming cost V 0 bases and J 3 bases, with 8 bases left between them.

The V call is TRBV19, the J call TRBJ2-1, with 11 bases matching TRBD2. Germline V gene lookup returns CDR1 LNHDA and CDR2 SQIVND (reference sequence). This CDR3 comprises 16 residues. The J segment lost 4 bases and the V segment lost 6 bases, leaving 8 bases of the junction unmatched. DNA of the CDR3: TGTGCCAGTAGCCCTACTAGCGGGAGAGCATACAATGAGCAGTTCTTC. This sequence encodes CASSPTSGRAYNEQFF.

The chain employs TRBV19 and TRBJ1-4, with TRBD1 matching 7 bases. CDR3 length equals 14 residues. V gave up 8 bases and J gave up 3 bases; unmatched junction bases: 6. Germline V lookup: CDR1 LNHDA, CDR2 SQIVND (reference sequence). In nucleotides, the CDR3 is TGTGCCAGTGGAACAGACAGGGCTAATGAAAAACTGTTTTTT. Encoded protein: CASGTDRANEKLFF.

This chain joins TRBV7-3 and TRBJ1-1; D perhaps matches TRBD1 (6 bases). The CDR3 loop spans 13 amino acids. CDR1 is SGHTA and CDR2 is FQGTGA in the germline V gene. V shed 5 bases and J shed 5 bases, with 12 bases lying between them. The CDR3 reads CASSPRGGTEAFF. CDR3 nucleotide sequence: TGTGCCAGCAGCCCAAGGGGGGGAACTGAAGCTTTCTTT.

The chain combines TRBV4-3 with TRBJ2-3; a weak D match, TRBD2 (6 bases). V shed 4 bases and J shed 6 bases, with 20 bases lying between them. CDR1 LGHNA and CDR2 YSLEER come from the germline V gene. CDR3 length: 16 residues. CDR3 amino acids: CASSLSTGGWKDTQYF. CDR3 nucleotides: TGCGCCAGCAGCCTGTCCACCGGAGGGTGGAAGGATACGCAGTATTTT.

This clone was detected only once. CDR3 bases: TGTGCCAGCAGCTTGGACAGTGTGAACACTGAAGCTTTCTTT. Amino acid sequence: CASSLDSVNTEAFF. The chain has TRBV5-4 and TRBJ1-1, with unresolved D. V shed 0 bases and J shed 0 bases, with 6 bases lying between them. Germline V gene lookup returns CDR1 SGHNT and CDR2 YYREEE (reference sequence). The CDR3 sequence is 14 residues long.

This sequence joins TRBV7-8 and TRBJ2-3, with 12 nucleotides matching TRBD2. The germline gives CDR1 SGHVS, CDR2 FQNEAQ. The CDR3 totals 16 residues. V trimming: 5 bases; J trimming: 0 bases; junction bases outside the gene matches: 3. The CDR3 protein is CASSLLAGGSTDTQYF. DNA of the CDR3: TGTGCCAGCAGCCTCCTAGCGGGAGGGAGCACAGATACGCAGTATTTT.

V usage is TRBV14 and J usage is TRBJ1-2; D not resolved. This CDR3 region has 12 residues. The germline V and J ends were trimmed by 4 bases and 4 bases, with 7 bases remaining between them. In germline, CDR1 is SGHDN, CDR2 FVKESK. The CDR3 region is CASSPGRYGYTF. Here the CDR3 DNA reads TGTGCCAGCAGCCCCGGCCGCTATGGCTACACCTTC.

The gene calls are TRBV9 and TRBJ2-3; no definite D call. There are 16 residues in the CDR3. The V gene's germline CDR1 is SGDLS and CDR2 YYNGEE. Trimming took 4 bases from V and 4 from J, leaving 19 bases between them. The CDR3 here is CASSTHFESSSDTQYF. The DNA for the CDR3 is TGTGCCAGCAGCACCCATTTTGAGAGTTCCTCAGATACGCAGTATTTT.

V and J are TRBV28 and TRBJ2-1, with TRBD2 identical over 7 bases. V lost 4 bases, J lost 2 bases, and 8 bases stayed unmatched. The CDR3 contains 16 residues. Germline-derived CDR1 and CDR2 are MDHEN and SYDVKM. The CDR3 is CASSSLIREAYNEQFF. CDR3 coding DNA: TGTGCCAGCAGTTCCCTAATTCGGGAGGCCTACAATGAGCAGTTCTTC.

The chain employs TRBV19 and TRBJ1-6; TRBD1 is a possible D gene (6 bases). Germline values: CDR1 LNHDA, CDR2 SQIVND (reference sequence). Trimming removed 3 bases at V and 7 bases at J, with 16 bases between. This CDR3 is 16 amino acids long. The CDR3 coding sequence is TGTGCCAGTAGTATTCTGGGTCGACAGGCAAATTCACCCCTCCACTTT. This translates into CASSILGRQANSPLHF. The full variable domain, its missing parts supplied by reference TRBV19 and TRBJ1-6, is DGGITQSPKYLFRKEGQNVTLSCEQNLNHDAMYWYRQDPGQGLRLIYYSQIVNDFQKGDIAEGYSVSREKKESFPLTVTSAQKNPTAFYLCASSILGRQANSPLHFGNGTRLTVT.

The sample holds a few counts of this clone. The chain uses TRBV5-1 and TRBJ1-4; D unclear. The V gene lost 4 bases and the J gene lost 7 bases, with 8 bases spanning the gap. Germline-derived CDR1 and CDR2 are SGHRS and YFSETQ. This CDR3 is 12 amino acids long. In DNA form, the CDR3 reads TGCGCCAGCAGCCCGTTGGGTGAAAAACTGTTTTTT. The encoded protein is CASSPLGEKLFF.

The V gene is TRBV28, the J gene TRBJ2-1, with 12 bases that match TRBD2. The CDR3 is 16 residues long. With V trimmed by 5 bases and J by 4 bases, 6 bases remained unmatched. Germline CDR1 is MDHEN and CDR2 is SYDVKM. Here the CDR3 DNA reads TGTGCCAGCAGTCCTCGACTAGCGGGAGAGTACAATGAGCAGTTCTTC. This sequence encodes CASSPRLAGEYNEQFF.

The CDR3 region is CASSYRDTYGYTF. CDR3 DNA: TGCGCCAGCAGCTACCGGGACACCTATGGCTACACCTTC. The genes are TRBV5-1 and TRBJ1-2; TRBD1 is a possible D gene (6 bases). The germline V gene has CDR1 SGHRS and CDR2 YFSETQ. With 3 bases removed from V and 4 bases from J, the gap between germline ends came to 10 bases. This CDR3 region has 13 residues. The full variable domain, in which reference TRBV5-1 and TRBJ1-2 provide the parts outside the CDR3, is KAGVTQTPRYLIKTRGQQVTLSCSPISGHRSVSWYQQTPGQGLQFLFEYFSETQRNKGNFPGRFSGRQFSNSRSEMNVSTLELGDSALYLCASSYRDTYGYTFGSGTRLTVV.

The gene calls are TRBV11-2 and TRBJ1-4; weak D call: TRBD1 (6 bases). Germline CDR1 reads SGHAT; CDR2 reads FQNNGV. V was pared by 1 base and J by 8 bases, with 14 bases between. The CDR3 extends over 15 amino acids. For the CDR3, the DNA is TGTGCCAGCAGCTTAGGGGGACAAACGGTCGAAAAACTGTTTTTT. This translates into CASSLGGQTVEKLFF.

The rearrangement links TRBV2 to TRBJ2-3, with 12 bases matching TRBD2. The germline CDR1 and CDR2 sequences are SNHLY and FYNNEI. The CDR3 is made up of 15 amino acids. J was trimmed by 6 bases and V by 5 bases; bases with no gene match: 6. The CDR3 DNA is TGTGCCAGCAGTCGACTAGCGGGGGCCGGGGATACGCAGTATTTT. Its translation: CASSRLAGAGDTQYF.

The chain joins TRBV5-1 to TRBJ2-7, with TRBD1 identical over 7 bases. J lost 1 base, V lost 3 bases, and 10 bases had no gene match. The length of the CDR3 is 16 residues. CDR1 SGHRS and CDR2 YFSETQ come from the germline V gene. The CDR3 loop is CASSWTGNRPSYEQYF. CDR3 nucleotides: TGCGCCAGCAGCTGGACAGGTAATCGTCCTTCCTACGAGCAGTACTTC.

This clone was found a few times. The rearrangement links TRBV29-1 to TRBJ2-7, with TRBD2 as a possible D gene (7 bases). The CDR3 is 15 amino acids. V shed 7 bases and J shed 4 bases, with 23 bases lying between them. Germline loops: CDR1 SQVTM, CDR2 ANQGSEA. DNA of the CDR3: TGCAGCGCCGCGACTGGGGCGGGGGCCAAATACGAGCAGTACGTC. Residues: CSAATGAGAKYEQYV.

This clone has just one count. This chain joins TRBV7-3 and TRBJ2-1; 10 positions agree with TRBD2. The V gene end was trimmed by 5 bases and the J gene end by 0 bases; junction bases not matched to a gene: 7. CDR3 length: 17 residues. The germline V gene encodes CDR1 SGHTA and CDR2 FQGTGA. This chain's CDR3 is CASSHTSGESSYNEQFF. CDR3 nucleotides: TGTGCCAGCAGCCATACTAGCGGGGAGAGCTCCTACAATGAGCAGTTCTTC.

This chain joins TRBV18 and TRBJ2-7, with 9 bases that match TRBD1. J was trimmed by 3 bases and V by 3 bases; bases with no gene match: 3. The germline V gene has CDR1 KGHSH and CDR2 LQKENI. The CDR3 is made up of 14 amino acids. The CDR3 region has the DNA TGTGCCAGCTCACCTCCGGGACAGGGCTACGAGCAGTACTTC. Its translation: CASSPPGQGYEQYF.

The gene calls are TRBV15 and TRBJ2-3, with D possibly TRBD2 on 6 matching bases. The ends were cut back, 1 base at V and 1 base at J, with 12 bases in the middle. CDR1 is LNHNV, CDR2 YYDKDF, per germline (reference sequence). This CDR3 has 16 amino acids. This CDR3 is CATSRGGVGGTDTQYF. The CDR3 nucleotides read TGTGCCACCAGCAGAGGCGGGGTAGGGGGCACAGATACGCAGTATTTT.

The V and J genes are TRBV15 and TRBJ2-3, with 12 bases aligning to TRBD2. The junction had 6 bases not matched to a gene; V was cut back by 2 bases and J by 0 bases. The CDR3 has 18 amino acids. Germline V gene data show CDR1 as LNHNV and CDR2 as YYDKDF (reference sequence). CDR3 nucleotide sequence: TGTGCCACCAGCAGACCCCGGACTAGCGGGGACAGCACAGATACGCAGTATTTT. This gives the protein CATSRPRTSGDSTDTQYF.

This sequence joins TRBV18 and TRBJ2-5; D may be TRBD2 (5 bases). The CDR3 loop spans 15 amino acids. Germline V gives CDR1 KGHSH, CDR2 LQKENI. Trimming pared 0 bases from V and 1 base from J, leaving 9 bases between. The CDR3 protein is CASSPPSRGQETQYF. The CDR3 coding sequence is TGTGCCAGCTCACCACCGTCCCGGGGCCAAGAGACCCAGTACTTC.

This CDR3 is CASSFMGVQETQYF. The CDR3 nucleotides read TGCGCCAGCAGCTTTATGGGGGTCCAAGAGACCCAGTACTTC. The genes are TRBV5-1 and TRBJ2-5; D may match TRBD1 or TRBD2 (5 bases each). The CDR3 covers 14 residues. From germline, CDR1 is SGHRS and CDR2 YFSETQ. The ends were cut back, 2 bases at V and 1 base at J, with 9 bases in the middle.

The chain employs TRBV21-1 and TRBJ1-5. TRBV21-1 is reported as a pseudogene. The CDR3 runs 14 residues. The CDR3 bases are TGTGCCAGCAGCACTCGACGGCTCCATCAGCCCCAGCATTTT. Its translation: CASSTRRLHQPQHF.